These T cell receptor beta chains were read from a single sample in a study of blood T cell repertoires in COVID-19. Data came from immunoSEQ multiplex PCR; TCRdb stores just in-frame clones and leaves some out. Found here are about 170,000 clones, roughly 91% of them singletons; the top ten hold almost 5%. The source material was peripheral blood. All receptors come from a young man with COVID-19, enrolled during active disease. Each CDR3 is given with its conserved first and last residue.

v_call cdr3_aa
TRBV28 CASSSLQAGTGNTIYF
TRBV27 CASSLSVGDVYNEQFF
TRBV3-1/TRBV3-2 CASSLLRRGYEQYF
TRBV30 CAWSEGSLLAFF
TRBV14 CASSQRQGNTGELFF
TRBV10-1 CASQIGCVYRDRERTEAFF
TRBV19 CASSGRAYNEQFF
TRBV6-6 CASSYGGQGDYGYTF
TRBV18 CASSPELRVGNEKLFF
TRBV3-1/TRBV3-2 CASSRVAGGPNEQYF
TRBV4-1 CASSQDRAAGGYTF
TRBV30 CAWEHRGHSYGYTF
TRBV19 CASSGWTGYSNQPQHF
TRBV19 CASSIRPGLALTGELFF
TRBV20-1 CSASAGYSPLHF